Listed below are T cell receptor beta chains from one sample, sequenced in a study of CD8 T cells in Susac syndrome. TCRdb re-analysed the immunoSEQ multiplex PCR reads in MiXCR, keeping a single row per CDR3 protein. The sample has roughly 190,000 distinct CDR3 sequences; about 94% are singletons. The sequencing input was CD4+ T cells from PBMCs. All receptors come from a human donor in good health. Both conserved end residues are part of each CDR3. Each record gives: clone size, D gene, J gene, V gene, CDR3 DNA, CDR3 protein. The D gene is left open where the match is weak. Expanded clones get a size class; other rows say once, few or many, or leave the size out.

clone size: -
D gene: TRBD2
J gene: TRBJ2-2
V gene: TRBV20-1
CDR3 DNA: TGCAGTGCTAGGAGATCCGGGACTAGCTTCGCCGGGGAGCTGTTTTTT
CDR3 protein: CSARRSGTSFAGELFF

clone size: -
D gene: -
J gene: TRBJ2-5
V gene: TRBV2
CDR3 DNA: TGTGCCAGCAGTGAGGGCCAAGAGACCCAGTACTTC
CDR3 protein: CASSEGQETQYF

clone size: -
D gene: -
J gene: TRBJ2-1
V gene: TRBV29-1
CDR3 DNA: TGCAGCGGGCTAGCAGCGGGCTTGGCCCTTAGCAATGAGCAGTTCTTC
CDR3 protein: CSGLAAGLALSNEQFF

clone size: -
D gene: -
J gene: TRBJ1-4
V gene: TRBV28
CDR3 DNA: TGTGCCAGCAGCTCGGGACCCATTAAACTGTTTTTT
CDR3 protein: CASSSGPIKLFF

clone size: -
D gene: TRBD2
J gene: TRBJ2-6
V gene: TRBV28
CDR3 DNA: TGTGCCAGCAGTCCCGCTGGCGGGGGCTCTGGGGCCAACGTCCTGACTTTC
CDR3 protein: CASSPAGGGSGANVLTF

clone size: -
D gene: TRBD2
J gene: TRBJ2-1
V gene: TRBV29-1
CDR3 DNA: TGCAGCGTTGGGAGGGCCCGGACTAGCGGGAGGAATGAGCAGTTCTTC
CDR3 protein: CSVGRARTSGRNEQFF

clone size: -
D gene: -
J gene: TRBJ2-7
V gene: TRBV19
CDR3 DNA: TGTGCCAGTAGTATCCGGGGAGCTGGTAGACGCGAGCAGTACTTC
CDR3 protein: CASSIRGAGRREQYF

clone size: -
D gene: -
J gene: TRBJ2-3
V gene: TRBV12-3/TRBV12-4
CDR3 DNA: TGTGCCACCACGGTCTTTGGGACACTCGCAGATACGCAGTATTTT
CDR3 protein: CATTVFGTLADTQYF

clone size: -
D gene: -
J gene: TRBJ2-2
V gene: TRBV12-3/TRBV12-4
CDR3 DNA: TGTGCCAGCAGTTCTCCAGCCGGGGAGCTGTTTTTT
CDR3 protein: CASSSPAGELFF

clone size: -
D gene: -
J gene: TRBJ1-1
V gene: TRBV30
CDR3 DNA: TGTGCCTGGAGCGATACAGCCACTGAAGCTTTCTTT
CDR3 protein: CAWSDTATEAFF

clone size: -
D gene: -
J gene: TRBJ1-1
V gene: TRBV30
CDR3 DNA: TGTGCCTGGAGTGGGACAAGCGCTGAAGCTTTCTTT
CDR3 protein: CAWSGTSAEAFF

clone size: -
D gene: -
J gene: TRBJ2-7
V gene: TRBV27
CDR3 DNA: TGTGCCAGCAGTCCCTATACAGGGCTTCAGCAGTACTTC
CDR3 protein: CASSPYTGLQQYF

clone size: -
D gene: TRBD1
J gene: TRBJ2-1
V gene: TRBV29-1
CDR3 DNA: TGCAGCGGCCGGGACAGCGCCCACAATGAGCAGTTCTTC
CDR3 protein: CSGRDSAHNEQFF

clone size: -
D gene: -
J gene: TRBJ1-5
V gene: TRBV7-2
CDR3 DNA: TGTGCCAGCAGCATCTCGGGTTCCGGCAATCAGCCCCAGCATTTT
CDR3 protein: CASSISGSGNQPQHF

clone size: -
D gene: -
J gene: TRBJ2-6
V gene: TRBV29-1
CDR3 DNA: TGCAGCGTTGGGCGTGGGTCAGGGGCTGGGGCCAACGTCCTGACTTTC
CDR3 protein: CSVGRGSGAGANVLTF

clone size: -
D gene: TRBD2
J gene: TRBJ2-3
V gene: TRBV29-1
CDR3 DNA: TGCAGCGTTGAACGGCTAGCGGGATGGTCAGATACGCAGTATTTT
CDR3 protein: CSVERLAGWSDTQYF

clone size: -
D gene: TRBD1
J gene: TRBJ2-3
V gene: TRBV30
CDR3 DNA: TGTGCCTGGATTGGGACAGCCACGCAGTATTTT
CDR3 protein: CAWIGTATQYF

clone size: -
D gene: -
J gene: TRBJ2-7
V gene: TRBV5-6
CDR3 DNA: TGTGCCAGCAGCTTGAAAGGGTTGGACGAGCAGTACTTC
CDR3 protein: CASSLKGLDEQYF

clone size: -
D gene: TRBD1
J gene: TRBJ2-3
V gene: TRBV12-3/TRBV12-4
CDR3 DNA: TGTGCCAGCAGTCGACCGAGACAGGGGGCAGATACGCAGTATTTT
CDR3 protein: CASSRPRQGADTQYF

clone size: -
D gene: -
J gene: TRBJ2-3
V gene: TRBV29-1
CDR3 DNA: TGCAGTTTGAAAGGGGGGCTAGGTGGAACAGATACGCAGTATTTT
CDR3 protein: CSLKGGLGGTDTQYF

clone size: -
D gene: TRBD1
J gene: TRBJ2-5
V gene: TRBV2
CDR3 DNA: TGTGCCAGCAACAGGGGACCGCAAGAGACCCAGTACTTC
CDR3 protein: CASNRGPQETQYF

clone size: -
D gene: TRBD1
J gene: TRBJ1-5
V gene: TRBV30
CDR3 DNA: TGTGCCTGGAGCTACAGGGGAGGCAATCAGCCCCAGCATTTT
CDR3 protein: CAWSYRGGNQPQHF

clone size: -
D gene: -
J gene: TRBJ2-7
V gene: TRBV5-1
CDR3 DNA: TGCGCCAGCAGCTTCCCAGCGGACGAGCAGTACTTC
CDR3 protein: CASSFPADEQYF

clone size: -
D gene: TRBD1
J gene: TRBJ1-5
V gene: TRBV27
CDR3 DNA: TGTGCCAGCATACGCACAGGGGGCGGTCAGCCCCAGCATTTT
CDR3 protein: CASIRTGGGQPQHF

clone size: -
D gene: TRBD2
J gene: TRBJ2-3
V gene: TRBV7-6
CDR3 DNA: TGTGCCAGCAGCTCGCGGCTAGGGGAGGGGACAGATACGCAGTATTTT
CDR3 protein: CASSSRLGEGTDTQYF

clone size: -
D gene: -
J gene: TRBJ1-2
V gene: TRBV25-1
CDR3 DNA: TGTGCCAGCAGCGAAGAGGCAGTCTTGGGTGGCTACACCTTC
CDR3 protein: CASSEEAVLGGYTF

clone size: few
D gene: TRBD1
J gene: TRBJ1-1
V gene: TRBV5-1
CDR3 DNA: TGCGCCAGCAGAGGGGACAGCCCCGCTTTCTTT
CDR3 protein: CASRGDSPAFF

clone size: -
D gene: TRBD2
J gene: TRBJ2-7
V gene: TRBV28
CDR3 DNA: TGTGCCAGCAGAACCGGACTAGTTCCCTACGAGCAGTACTTC
CDR3 protein: CASRTGLVPYEQYF

clone size: -
D gene: -
J gene: TRBJ2-3
V gene: TRBV20-1
CDR3 DNA: TGCAGTGCTAGAGACATTATAACAGATACGCAGTATTTT
CDR3 protein: CSARDIITDTQYF